The rows below give T cell receptor beta chains drawn from one sample of a study of cytomegalovirus exposure and HLA in healthy donors. The method was immunoSEQ multiplex PCR; TCRdb's version includes in-frame clones alone and lacks a portion of them. Among fewer than 200,000 clones, approximately 81% were seen once, and the ten largest hold 1.5%. Sequencing used PBMCs. Source of these receptors: a male donor in good health and CMV-seronegative. CDR3s include the opening cysteine and the closing phenylalanine or tryptophan. A D gene is named only where the DNA matches it firmly. Clone size is given for some rows only: seen once, a few or many times, or a class if the clone is expanded.

J gene: TRBJ2-3; V gene: TRBV5-6; clone size: NA; D gene: NA; CDR3 DNA: TGTGCCAGCAGCTCCCGGGGTTTTACGCAGTATTTT; CDR3 protein: CASSSRGFTQYF
J gene: TRBJ1-1; V gene: TRBV7-9; clone size: NA; D gene: NA; CDR3 DNA: TGTTCCAGCAGCTTACAGGCGAACACTGAAGCTTTCTTT; CDR3 protein: CSSSLQANTEAFF
J gene: TRBJ1-2; V gene: TRBV14; clone size: NA; D gene: TRBD1; CDR3 DNA: TGTGCCAGCAGCCAAGTCCCCCTGACAGGGTCCTATGGCTACACCTTC; CDR3 protein: CASSQVPLTGSYGYTF
J gene: TRBJ1-5; V gene: TRBV5-6; clone size: NA; D gene: NA; CDR3 DNA: TGTGCCAGCAGCTTGTTAGGGGAACAGCCCCAGCATTTT; CDR3 protein: CASSLLGEQPQHF
J gene: TRBJ2-5; V gene: TRBV7-6; clone size: NA; D gene: NA; CDR3 DNA: TGTGCCAGCAGCTTAGGTACGGGTCCAAGGGGAGAGACCCAGTACTTC; CDR3 protein: CASSLGTGPRGETQYF
J gene: TRBJ2-3; V gene: TRBV19; clone size: NA; D gene: NA; CDR3 DNA: TGTGCCAGTAGCCAAAGGAGCGGCACAGATACGCAGTATTTT; CDR3 protein: CASSQRSGTDTQYF
J gene: TRBJ1-5; V gene: TRBV11-3; clone size: NA; D gene: TRBD1; CDR3 DNA: TGTGCCCAATCTGCGGGCAGGGGGCTGGGACAGCCCCAGCATTTT; CDR3 protein: CAQSAGRGLGQPQHF
J gene: TRBJ1-4; V gene: TRBV5-6; clone size: NA; D gene: NA; CDR3 DNA: TGTGCCAGCAGCTCGGTTGCAACTAATGAAAAACTGTTTTTT; CDR3 protein: CASSSVATNEKLFF
J gene: TRBJ2-3; V gene: TRBV5-1; clone size: NA; D gene: NA; CDR3 DNA: TGCGCCAGCTTTAAGGGGGATACGCAGTATTTT; CDR3 protein: CASFKGDTQYF
J gene: TRBJ2-5; V gene: TRBV4-3; clone size: NA; D gene: TRBD2; CDR3 DNA: TGCGCCAGCAGCCAAGATATAAGCGGGAGGTGGGCAGAGACCCAGTACTTC; CDR3 protein: CASSQDISGRWAETQYF
J gene: TRBJ1-6; V gene: TRBV9; clone size: NA; D gene: NA; CDR3 DNA: TGTGCCAGCAGCGTAGAGACAGTTGGTTCACCCCTCCACTTT; CDR3 protein: CASSVETVGSPLHF
J gene: TRBJ2-3; V gene: TRBV7-9; clone size: NA; D gene: TRBD1; CDR3 DNA: TGTGCCAGCAGCTCACCACCGGGACAGGGCGTACAAGGCACAGATACGCAGTATTTT; CDR3 protein: CASSSPPGQGVQGTDTQYF
J gene: TRBJ2-1; V gene: TRBV7-2; clone size: NA; D gene: NA; CDR3 DNA: TGTGCCAGCAGCTTACCCCCAGGGAATGAGCAGTTCTTC; CDR3 protein: CASSLPPGNEQFF
J gene: TRBJ1-2; V gene: TRBV6-5; clone size: NA; D gene: TRBD1; CDR3 DNA: TGTGCCAGCAGTTACGGGACAGCCGAATATGGCTACACCTTC; CDR3 protein: CASSYGTAEYGYTF
J gene: TRBJ1-1; V gene: TRBV5-6; clone size: few; D gene: TRBD1; CDR3 DNA: TGTGCCAGCAGCCTATTAGACAGGGGTGAGACTGAAGCTTTCTTT; CDR3 protein: CASSLLDRGETEAFF
J gene: TRBJ2-1; V gene: TRBV7-8; clone size: NA; D gene: TRBD2; CDR3 DNA: TGTGCCAGCAGCTTATTCGGGCTAGCGGTCTACAATGAGCAGTTCTTC; CDR3 protein: CASSLFGLAVYNEQFF
J gene: TRBJ2-6; V gene: TRBV2; clone size: NA; D gene: NA; CDR3 DNA: TGTGCCGGACACTCTTTTCCTGGGGCCAACGTCCTGACTTTC; CDR3 protein: CAGHSFPGANVLTF
J gene: TRBJ1-4; V gene: TRBV5-6; clone size: few; D gene: NA; CDR3 DNA: TGTGCCAGCAGCTACGACAGCTGGGATGAAAAACTGTTTTTT; CDR3 protein: CASSYDSWDEKLFF
J gene: TRBJ2-1; V gene: TRBV5-6; clone size: NA; D gene: TRBD1; CDR3 DNA: TGTGCCAGCAGCTACGGACAGGGGTCCCACAATGAGCAGTTCTTC; CDR3 protein: CASSYGQGSHNEQFF
J gene: TRBJ2-1; V gene: TRBV18; clone size: NA; D gene: NA; CDR3 DNA: TGTGCCAGCTCACCACTCTCCAGGGGCGATGAGCAGTTCTTC; CDR3 protein: CASSPLSRGDEQFF
J gene: TRBJ2-3; V gene: TRBV9; clone size: NA; D gene: NA; CDR3 DNA: TGTGCCAGCAGCGTAGCCCCCCCCGGCACAGATACGCAGTATTTT; CDR3 protein: CASSVAPPGTDTQYF
J gene: TRBJ2-7; V gene: TRBV28; clone size: NA; D gene: TRBD1; CDR3 DNA: TGTGCCAGCAGTTTGAGGGACAGCCATTACGAGCAGTACTTC; CDR3 protein: CASSLRDSHYEQYF
J gene: TRBJ1-5; V gene: TRBV15; clone size: NA; D gene: TRBD1; CDR3 DNA: TGTGCCACCAGCAGAGAACGGACAGGGCTTCAGCCCCAGCATTTT; CDR3 protein: CATSRERTGLQPQHF
J gene: TRBJ1-1; V gene: TRBV5-1; clone size: NA; D gene: TRBD1; CDR3 DNA: TGCGCCAGCAGCTTCGGGTCAGGGGGCGCCGGTGGGTACACTGAAGCTTTCTTT; CDR3 protein: CASSFGSGGAGGYTEAFF
J gene: TRBJ1-6; V gene: TRBV7-9; clone size: NA; D gene: TRBD1; CDR3 DNA: TGTGCCAGCAGCCGTGAGGGGGCCTTCGGGAATTCACCCCTCCACTTT; CDR3 protein: CASSREGAFGNSPLHF
J gene: TRBJ2-3; V gene: TRBV15; clone size: NA; D gene: TRBD2; CDR3 DNA: TGTGCCACCACGCACTCGAGGACTAGCGGTAATACGCAGTATTTT; CDR3 protein: CATTHSRTSGNTQYF
J gene: TRBJ1-6; V gene: TRBV6-1; clone size: NA; D gene: TRBD1; CDR3 DNA: TGTGCCAGCAGTGAAGCCCTCGTCAGGGGGAATCTTTCACCCCTCCACTTT; CDR3 protein: CASSEALVRGNLSPLHF
J gene: TRBJ2-2; V gene: TRBV7-6; clone size: NA; D gene: TRBD2; CDR3 DNA: TGTGCCAGCAGCTTAGCTGGGTGGGACTACCTTCATGGCGGGGAGCTGTTTTTT; CDR3 protein: CASSLAGWDYLHGGELFF
J gene: TRBJ1-2; V gene: TRBV29-1; clone size: NA; D gene: TRBD1; CDR3 DNA: TGCAGCGTTATAGGGGACAGGGGCTATGGCTACACCTTC; CDR3 protein: CSVIGDRGYGYTF
J gene: TRBJ1-1; V gene: TRBV7-2; clone size: once; D gene: NA; CDR3 DNA: TGTGCCAGCAGCTTAGTAGGGGGGGATAGCACTGAAGCTTTCTTT; CDR3 protein: CASSLVGGDSTEAFF
J gene: TRBJ2-7; V gene: TRBV9; clone size: NA; D gene: NA; CDR3 DNA: TGTGCCAGCAGCCCGCCGACTAGACACTACGAGCAGTACTTC; CDR3 protein: CASSPPTRHYEQYF
J gene: TRBJ1-5; V gene: TRBV6-1; clone size: NA; D gene: NA; CDR3 DNA: TGTGCCAGCAGTGATACAGGGCAGCAGCCCCAGCATTTT; CDR3 protein: CASSDTGQQPQHF
J gene: TRBJ2-5; V gene: TRBV2; clone size: NA; D gene: TRBD1; CDR3 DNA: TGTGCCAGTTGGGACAGCCAAGAGACCCAGTACTTC; CDR3 protein: CASWDSQETQYF
J gene: TRBJ2-3; V gene: TRBV5-8; clone size: NA; D gene: TRBD2; CDR3 DNA: TGTGCCAGCAGCTTAGCGGGACTAGGGAGCACAGATACGCAGTATTTT; CDR3 protein: CASSLAGLGSTDTQYF
J gene: TRBJ1-2; V gene: TRBV5-4; clone size: NA; D gene: TRBD1; CDR3 DNA: TGTGCCAGCAGCTTGGGGGGCCCACAGGGGACTAACTATGGCTACACCTTC; CDR3 protein: CASSLGGPQGTNYGYTF
J gene: TRBJ2-3; V gene: TRBV5-1; clone size: few; D gene: NA; CDR3 DNA: TGCGCCAGCATGCGGCAGGGCGCTTCCACAGATACGCAGTATTTT; CDR3 protein: CASMRQGASTDTQYF
J gene: TRBJ2-1; V gene: TRBV29-1; clone size: NA; D gene: NA; CDR3 DNA: TGCAGCGTTGAAGATCATGGAGTTCCAGGGGAGCAGTTCTTC; CDR3 protein: CSVEDHGVPGEQFF
J gene: TRBJ1-5; V gene: TRBV7-9; clone size: NA; D gene: NA; CDR3 DNA: TGTGCCAGCAGCCCCTCGAGGATTAGCAATCAGCCCCAGCATTTT; CDR3 protein: CASSPSRISNQPQHF
J gene: TRBJ2-3; V gene: TRBV2; clone size: NA; D gene: TRBD1; CDR3 DNA: TGTGCCAGCAGTGAATCAGGGGGCCGCACAGATACGCAGTATTTT; CDR3 protein: CASSESGGRTDTQYF
J gene: TRBJ2-2; V gene: TRBV7-3; clone size: NA; D gene: NA; CDR3 DNA: TGTGCCAGCAGCTTAATGGGGGGGCCCGGGGAGCTGTTTTTT; CDR3 protein: CASSLMGGPGELFF
J gene: TRBJ1-1; V gene: TRBV19; clone size: NA; D gene: TRBD1; CDR3 DNA: TGTGCCAGTAGTACTCCCGTCCGACCCGACAGGGGTGAGGCTTTCTTT; CDR3 protein: CASSTPVRPDRGEAFF
J gene: TRBJ2-2; V gene: TRBV6-1; clone size: few; D gene: TRBD1; CDR3 DNA: TGTGCCAGCAGTGAGGGGACAGGAGACACCGGGGAGCTGTTTTTT; CDR3 protein: CASSEGTGDTGELFF
J gene: TRBJ1-1; V gene: TRBV28; clone size: NA; D gene: NA; CDR3 DNA: TGTGCCAGCAGTTTACCGAAACTCGGGGTTCGGACTGAAGCTTTCTTT; CDR3 protein: CASSLPKLGVRTEAFF
J gene: TRBJ2-7; V gene: TRBV7-8; clone size: NA; D gene: TRBD2; CDR3 DNA: TGTGCCAGCAGCTTAGCGCTTTCCAGCGGGGCCACCTACGAGCAGTACTTC; CDR3 protein: CASSLALSSGATYEQYF
J gene: TRBJ2-1; V gene: TRBV18; clone size: NA; D gene: NA; CDR3 DNA: TGTGCCAGCTCACCCCGGACACGCGTTGATCGATCGGTGTCCTACAATGAGCAGTTCTTC; CDR3 protein: CASSPRTRVDRSVSYNEQFF
J gene: TRBJ2-7; V gene: TRBV27; clone size: once; D gene: NA; CDR3 DNA: TGTGCCAGCAAAGGGACACTGGGTTACGAGCAGTACTTC; CDR3 protein: CASKGTLGYEQYF
J gene: TRBJ1-1; V gene: TRBV6-5; clone size: NA; D gene: NA; CDR3 DNA: TGTGCCAGCAGTTACTCGGCGCAGGGAGGGACTGAAGCTTTCTTT; CDR3 protein: CASSYSAQGGTEAFF